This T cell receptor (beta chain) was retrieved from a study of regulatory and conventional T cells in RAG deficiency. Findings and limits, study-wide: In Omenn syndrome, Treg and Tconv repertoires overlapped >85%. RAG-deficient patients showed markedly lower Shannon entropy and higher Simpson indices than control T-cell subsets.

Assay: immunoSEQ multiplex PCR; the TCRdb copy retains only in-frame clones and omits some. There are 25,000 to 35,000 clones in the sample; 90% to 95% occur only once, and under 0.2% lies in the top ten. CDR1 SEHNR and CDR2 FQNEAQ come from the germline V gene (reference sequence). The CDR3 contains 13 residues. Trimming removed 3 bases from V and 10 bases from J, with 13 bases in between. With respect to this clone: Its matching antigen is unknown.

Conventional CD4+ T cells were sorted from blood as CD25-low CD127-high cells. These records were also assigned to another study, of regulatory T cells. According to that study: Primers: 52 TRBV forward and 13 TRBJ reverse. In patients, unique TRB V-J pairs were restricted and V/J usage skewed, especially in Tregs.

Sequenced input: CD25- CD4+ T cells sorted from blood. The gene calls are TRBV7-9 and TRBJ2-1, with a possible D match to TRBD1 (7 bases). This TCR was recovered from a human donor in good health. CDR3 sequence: CASSLATGREQFF. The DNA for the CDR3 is TGTGCCAGCAGCTTGGCGACAGGGAGGGAGCAGTTCTTC. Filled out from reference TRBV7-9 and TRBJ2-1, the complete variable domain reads DTGVSQNPRHKITKRGQNVTFRCDPISEHNRLYWYRQTLGQGPEFLTYFQNEAQLEKSRLLSDRFSAERPKGSFSTLEIQRTEQGDSAMYLCASSLATGREQFFGPGTRLTVL.